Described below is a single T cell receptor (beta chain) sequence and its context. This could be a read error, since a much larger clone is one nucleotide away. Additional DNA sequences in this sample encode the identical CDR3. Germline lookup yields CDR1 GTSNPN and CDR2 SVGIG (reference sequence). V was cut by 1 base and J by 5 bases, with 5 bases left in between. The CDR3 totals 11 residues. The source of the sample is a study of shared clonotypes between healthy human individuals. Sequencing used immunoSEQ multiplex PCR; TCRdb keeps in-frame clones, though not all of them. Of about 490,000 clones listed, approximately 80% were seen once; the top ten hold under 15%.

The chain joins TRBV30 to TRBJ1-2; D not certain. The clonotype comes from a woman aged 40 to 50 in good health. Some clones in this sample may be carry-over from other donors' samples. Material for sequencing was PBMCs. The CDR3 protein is CAWSAGYGYTF. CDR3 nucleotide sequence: TGTGCCTGGAGTGCAGGATATGGCTACACCTTC.